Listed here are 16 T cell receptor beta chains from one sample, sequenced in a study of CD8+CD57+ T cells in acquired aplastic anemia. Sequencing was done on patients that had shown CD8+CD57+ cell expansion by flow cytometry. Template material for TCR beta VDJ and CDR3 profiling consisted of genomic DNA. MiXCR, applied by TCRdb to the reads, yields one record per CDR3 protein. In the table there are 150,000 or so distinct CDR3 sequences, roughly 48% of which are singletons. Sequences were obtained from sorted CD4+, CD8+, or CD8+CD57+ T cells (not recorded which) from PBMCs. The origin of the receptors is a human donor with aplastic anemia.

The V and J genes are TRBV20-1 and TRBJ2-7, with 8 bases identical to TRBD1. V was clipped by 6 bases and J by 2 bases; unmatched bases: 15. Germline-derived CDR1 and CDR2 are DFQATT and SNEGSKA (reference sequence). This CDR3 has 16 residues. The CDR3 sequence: CSASSYTTGDTYEQYF. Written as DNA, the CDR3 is TGCAGTGCCAGCAGTTACACGACAGGGGATACCTACGAGCAGTACTTC.

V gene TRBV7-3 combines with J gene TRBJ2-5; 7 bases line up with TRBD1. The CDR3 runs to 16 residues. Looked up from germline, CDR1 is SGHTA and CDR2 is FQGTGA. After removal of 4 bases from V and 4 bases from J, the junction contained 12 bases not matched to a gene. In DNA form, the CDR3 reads TGTGCCAGCAGCTCACAACCCCAACAGGGGAGAGAGACCCAGTACTTC. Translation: CASSSQPQQGRETQYF.

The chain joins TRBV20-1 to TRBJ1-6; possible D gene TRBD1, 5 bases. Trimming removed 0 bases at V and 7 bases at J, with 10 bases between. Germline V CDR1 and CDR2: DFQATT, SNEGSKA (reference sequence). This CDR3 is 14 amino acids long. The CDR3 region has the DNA TGCAGTGCTAGAGATGGAGGGGACAATTCACCCCTCCACTTT. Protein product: CSARDGGDNSPLHF.

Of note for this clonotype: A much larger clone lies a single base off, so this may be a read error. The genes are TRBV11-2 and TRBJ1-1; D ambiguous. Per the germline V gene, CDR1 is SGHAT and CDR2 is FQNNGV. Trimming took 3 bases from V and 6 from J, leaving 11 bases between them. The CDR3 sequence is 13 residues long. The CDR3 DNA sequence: TGTGCCAGCAGCTTGGCCAGCTGGGCTGAAGCTTTCTTT. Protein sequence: CASSLASWAEAFF.

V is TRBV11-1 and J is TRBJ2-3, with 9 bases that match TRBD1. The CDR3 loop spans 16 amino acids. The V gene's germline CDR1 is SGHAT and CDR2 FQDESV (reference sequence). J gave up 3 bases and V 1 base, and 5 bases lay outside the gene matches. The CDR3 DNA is TGTGCCAGCAGCTTAGACCGACAGGGGGTTACAGATACGCAGTATTTT. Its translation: CASSLDRQGVTDTQYF.

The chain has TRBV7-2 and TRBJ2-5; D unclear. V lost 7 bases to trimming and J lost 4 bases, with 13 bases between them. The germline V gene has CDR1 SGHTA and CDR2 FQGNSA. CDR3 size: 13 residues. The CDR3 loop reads CASTPTGGETQYF. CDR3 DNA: TGTGCCAGCACCCCCACGGGTGGAGAGACCCAGTACTTC.

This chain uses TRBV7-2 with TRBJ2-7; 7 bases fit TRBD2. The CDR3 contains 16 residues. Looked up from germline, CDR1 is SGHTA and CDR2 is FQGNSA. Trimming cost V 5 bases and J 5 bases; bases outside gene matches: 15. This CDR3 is CASSGGGGLAVHEQYF. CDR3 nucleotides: TGTGCCAGCAGCGGGGGGGGGGGTCTAGCGGTCCACGAGCAGTACTTC.

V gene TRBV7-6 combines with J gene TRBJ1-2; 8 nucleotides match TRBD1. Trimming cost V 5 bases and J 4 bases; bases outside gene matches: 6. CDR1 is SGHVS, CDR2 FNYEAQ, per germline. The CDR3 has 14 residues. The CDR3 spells CASSPDREGYGYTF. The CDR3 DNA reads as TGTGCCAGCAGCCCGGACAGGGAGGGCTATGGCTACACCTTC.

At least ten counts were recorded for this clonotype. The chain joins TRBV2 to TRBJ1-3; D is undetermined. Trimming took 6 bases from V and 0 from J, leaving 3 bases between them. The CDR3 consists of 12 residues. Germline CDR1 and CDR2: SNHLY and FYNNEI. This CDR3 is CASRISGNTIYF. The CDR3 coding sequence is TGTGCCAGCAGGATCTCTGGAAACACCATATATTTT.

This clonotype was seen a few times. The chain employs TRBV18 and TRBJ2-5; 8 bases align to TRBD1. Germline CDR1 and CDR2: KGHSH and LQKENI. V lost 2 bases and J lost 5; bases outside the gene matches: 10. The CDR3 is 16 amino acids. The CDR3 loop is CASSPTRTGLGETQYF. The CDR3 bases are TGTGCCAGCTCACCAACTAGGACAGGGTTAGGGGAGACCCAGTACTTC.

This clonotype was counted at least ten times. The CDR3 nucleotides read TGTGCCAGCAGTCGGGAGTTACAAACTCGGAACGAGCAGTACTTC. This gives the protein CASSRELQTRNEQYF. The V gene is TRBV5-4, the J gene TRBJ2-7; a weak D match, TRBD2 (6 bases). CDR1 and CDR2 from the germline V gene are SGHNT and YYREEE (reference sequence). The V and J ends lost 5 bases and 5 bases respectively, with 20 bases between them. The CDR3 runs to 15 residues.

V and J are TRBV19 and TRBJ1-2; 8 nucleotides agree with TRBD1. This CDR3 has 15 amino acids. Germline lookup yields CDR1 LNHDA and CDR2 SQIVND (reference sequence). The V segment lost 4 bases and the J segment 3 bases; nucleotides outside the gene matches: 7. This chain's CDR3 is CASSTQTGGDYGYTF. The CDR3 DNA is TGTGCCAGTAGTACTCAAACAGGGGGTGACTATGGCTACACCTTC. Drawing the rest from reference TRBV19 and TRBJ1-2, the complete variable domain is DGGITQSPKYLFRKEGQNVTLSCEQNLNHDAMYWYRQDPGQGLRLIYYSQIVNDFQKGDIAEGYSVSREKKESFPLTVTSAQKNPTAFYLCASSTQTGGDYGYTFGSGTRLTVV.

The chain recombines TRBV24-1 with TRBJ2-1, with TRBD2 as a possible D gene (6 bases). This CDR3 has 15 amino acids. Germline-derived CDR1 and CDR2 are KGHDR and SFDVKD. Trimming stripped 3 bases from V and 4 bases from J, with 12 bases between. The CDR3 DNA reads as TGTGCCACCAGTGATCCTAGCGAGGGGTACAATGAGCAGTTCTTC. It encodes CATSDPSEGYNEQFF.

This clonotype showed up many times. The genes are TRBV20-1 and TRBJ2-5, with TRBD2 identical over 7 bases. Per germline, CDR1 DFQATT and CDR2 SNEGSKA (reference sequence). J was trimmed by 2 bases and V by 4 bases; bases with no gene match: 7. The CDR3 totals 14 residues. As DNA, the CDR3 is TGCAGTGCTATTGGCCTAGCGGTGCAAGAGACCCAGTACTTC. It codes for CSAIGLAVQETQYF.

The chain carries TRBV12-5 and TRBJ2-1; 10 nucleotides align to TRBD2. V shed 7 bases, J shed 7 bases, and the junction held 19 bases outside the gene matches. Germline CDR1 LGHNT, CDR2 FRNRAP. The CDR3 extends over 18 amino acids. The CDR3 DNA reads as TGTGCTAGTGATTTTGGACATAGCGGGAGGTCCAGGGGGAATGAGCAGTTCTTC. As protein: CASDFGHSGRSRGNEQFF.

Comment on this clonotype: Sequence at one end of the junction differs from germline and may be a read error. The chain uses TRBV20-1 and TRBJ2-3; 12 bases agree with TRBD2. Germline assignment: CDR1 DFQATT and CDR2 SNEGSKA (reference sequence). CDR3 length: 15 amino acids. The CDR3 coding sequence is TGTAGTGCTACGCGACTAGCGGGGGCCACAGATACGCAGTATTTT. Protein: CSATRLAGATDTQYF.